Listed below are T cell receptor beta chains from one sample, sequenced in a study of blood T cells in healthy people across ages. TCRdb redid the calling of the 5' RACE reads with MiXCR, one entry per CDR3 protein. The repertoire includes some 1.8 million distinct CDR3 sequences, around 42% of them detected once, and more than 20% sits in the top ten. The specimen was blood. The receptors come from a human donor in good health. Each CDR3 is given with its conserved first and last residue. The D gene is left open where the match is weak. Clone size is stated in some rows and not others, as once, few, many or a class when expanded.

CDR3nt: TGCAGCGTAGAGGTCCCGGGTATGGGGGGGTCCTACAATGAGCAGTTCTTC
CDR3aa: CSVEVPGMGGSYNEQFF
v_gene: TRBV29-1
j_gene: TRBJ2-1
abundance: few
d_gene: TRBD2

CDR3nt: TGCAGTGCAGAGGGAATCTATGGCTACACCTTC
CDR3aa: CSAEGIYGYTF
v_gene: TRBV20-1
j_gene: TRBJ1-2
abundance: NA
d_gene: NA

CDR3nt: TGTGCCAGCAGTTACTCGCTAGGGGACGAGCAGTACTTC
CDR3aa: CASSYSLGDEQYF
v_gene: TRBV6-5
j_gene: TRBJ2-7
abundance: many
d_gene: NA

CDR3nt: TGTGCCAGCAGGCTTTGGGGCAACACTGAAGCTTTCTTT
CDR3aa: CASRLWGNTEAFF
v_gene: TRBV4-2
j_gene: TRBJ1-1
abundance: many
d_gene: NA

CDR3nt: TGTGCCATCAGTGAGTCGAGGACAGGCCGCCAAGAGACCCAGTACTTC
CDR3aa: CAISESRTGRQETQYF
v_gene: TRBV10-3
j_gene: TRBJ2-5
abundance: NA
d_gene: TRBD1

CDR3nt: TGCAGCGTTCATGGGGGGGCGGATCAGCCCCAGCATTTT
CDR3aa: CSVHGGADQPQHF
v_gene: TRBV29-1
j_gene: TRBJ1-5
abundance: NA
d_gene: NA

CDR3nt: TGTGCCAGCAGCTTGTCAACTAGCGGGGGGGAGGATGAGCAGTTCTTC
CDR3aa: CASSLSTSGGEDEQFF
v_gene: TRBV7-2
j_gene: TRBJ2-1
abundance: NA
d_gene: TRBD2

CDR3nt: TGTGCCAGCAGCCAAGAACGGGGGGGTGGTAATCAGCCCCAGCATTTT
CDR3aa: CASSQERGGGNQPQHF
v_gene: TRBV4-2
j_gene: TRBJ1-5
abundance: NA
d_gene: NA

CDR3nt: TGTGCCAGCAGGACTGGTGGGGAGTTCCTCGAGCAGTACTTC
CDR3aa: CASRTGGEFLEQYF
v_gene: TRBV12-3/TRBV12-4
j_gene: TRBJ2-7
abundance: few
d_gene: NA

CDR3nt: TGTGCCAGCAGTTACTCGGGAAGATTTCGGGAGTTCTTC
CDR3aa: CASSYSGRFREFF
v_gene: TRBV6-2/TRBV6-3
j_gene: TRBJ2-1
abundance: NA
d_gene: NA

CDR3nt: TGTGCCAGCAGCCCCTGGACAGGAAAATGGGAGACCCAGTACTTC
CDR3aa: CASSPWTGKWETQYF
v_gene: TRBV3-1
j_gene: TRBJ2-5
abundance: NA
d_gene: TRBD1

CDR3nt: TGTGCCAGCAGCTTACGGGGCTACACCTTC
CDR3aa: CASSLRGYTF
v_gene: TRBV7-2
j_gene: TRBJ1-2
abundance: many
d_gene: NA

CDR3nt: TGTGCCAGCAGTTACGGGGGGTTCTATGGCTACACCTTC
CDR3aa: CASSYGGFYGYTF
v_gene: TRBV6-5
j_gene: TRBJ1-2
abundance: few
d_gene: NA

CDR3nt: TGTGCCACCAGCAGAATTGGGCCGTACGAGCAGTACTTC
CDR3aa: CATSRIGPYEQYF
v_gene: TRBV15
j_gene: TRBJ2-7
abundance: few
d_gene: NA

CDR3nt: TGCAGCGTTGGTCCGGAATCGCGCAGGGAAAGAAACTATGGCTACACCTTC
CDR3aa: CSVGPESRRERNYGYTF
v_gene: TRBV29-1
j_gene: TRBJ1-2
abundance: few
d_gene: NA

CDR3nt: TGTGCCAGCAGCCGGGGGGGCGGGGGGCTACGTGAGCAGTTCTTC
CDR3aa: CASSRGGGGLREQFF
v_gene: TRBV7-9
j_gene: TRBJ2-1
abundance: NA
d_gene: TRBD2

CDR3nt: TGTGCCAGCAACTCCTTCGCGAGGACTAGCGGTTTGTCCAGTGAGCAGTTCTTC
CDR3aa: CASNSFARTSGLSSEQFF
v_gene: TRBV11-2
j_gene: TRBJ2-1
abundance: NA
d_gene: TRBD2

CDR3nt: TGTGCCAGCAGTCGAAGATCTGAAGCTTTCTTT
CDR3aa: CASSRRSEAFF
v_gene: TRBV25-1
j_gene: TRBJ1-1
abundance: NA
d_gene: NA

CDR3nt: TGTGCCAGCAGCCATCCCGGGAACCGGGACAGGGTTGGGTACAATGAGCAGTTCTTC
CDR3aa: CASSHPGNRDRVGYNEQFF
v_gene: TRBV4-2
j_gene: TRBJ2-1
abundance: few
d_gene: TRBD1

CDR3nt: TGTGCCAGCAGCGTTAGCGGAGGGGGAACTGAAGCTTTCTTT
CDR3aa: CASSVSGGGTEAFF
v_gene: TRBV9
j_gene: TRBJ1-1
abundance: NA
d_gene: NA

CDR3nt: TGCGCCAGCAGCCAACCCGGGCGCCCCGGGACACCCAGCACAGATACGCAGTATTTT
CDR3aa: CASSQPGRPGTPSTDTQYF
v_gene: TRBV4-1
j_gene: TRBJ2-3
abundance: few
d_gene: NA

CDR3nt: TGTGCCAGCAGTGAAGAACATTTCGGGGCCTACGAGCAGTACTTC
CDR3aa: CASSEEHFGAYEQYF
v_gene: TRBV6-1
j_gene: TRBJ2-7
abundance: NA
d_gene: NA